The next 2 T cell receptor beta chains were all read from a single sample in a study of Graves' ophthalmopathy and Graves' hyperthyroidism (dated by TCRdb to 2017 to 2018). Data came from an Illumina HiSeq 2000. For repertoire sequencing, TCR beta CDR3 regions were amplified from RNA transcripts. The first round of RT-PCR was done with HTBI primers and the Qiagen OneStep RT-PCR kit, and was followed by a second round of multiplex PCR, then size selection and purification. The public reads were reanalyzed by TCRdb: fastp trimming at Q25, MiXCR alignment, in-frame beta chains only. Identical CDR3 protein sequences are pooled into one entry, listed with their most common genes and DNA. Present in this sample are hundreds of thousands of distinct CDR3 sequences, roughly 39% of which were seen just once. In total, the top ten clones hold over 2.5% of the sample. The sequenced sample was peripheral blood. These receptors came from an adult man with Graves' ophthalmopathy.

This clonotype was counted many times. The V gene is TRBV24-1, the J gene TRBJ1-1; maybe TRBD1 (6 bases). The V and J ends lost 7 bases and 3 bases respectively, with 11 bases between them. The CDR3 covers 13 residues. The germline CDR1 and CDR2 sequences are KGHDR and SFDVKD. DNA of the CDR3: TGTGCCACCAGGGGACAACCTGACACTGAAGCTTTCTTT. As protein: CATRGQPDTEAFF.

This chain links TRBV7-2 with TRBJ2-6; perhaps TRBD1 as D (6 bases). CDR3 length: 17 residues. V was clipped by 1 base and J by 2 bases, with 12 bases between them. Per the germline V gene, CDR1 is SGHTA and CDR2 is FQGNSA. The CDR3 protein is CASSLVHEGAGANVLTF. The DNA of the CDR3 is TGTGCCAGCAGCTTAGTCCATGAGGGGGCTGGGGCCAACGTCCTGACTTTC. The whole variable domain, remainder taken from reference TRBV7-2 and TRBJ2-6, is GAGVSQSPSNKVTEKGKDVELRCDPISGHTALYWYRQSLGQGLEFLIYFQGNSAPDKSGLPSDRFSAERTGGSVSTLTIQRTQQEDSAVYLCASSLVHEGAGANVLTFGAGSRLTVL.